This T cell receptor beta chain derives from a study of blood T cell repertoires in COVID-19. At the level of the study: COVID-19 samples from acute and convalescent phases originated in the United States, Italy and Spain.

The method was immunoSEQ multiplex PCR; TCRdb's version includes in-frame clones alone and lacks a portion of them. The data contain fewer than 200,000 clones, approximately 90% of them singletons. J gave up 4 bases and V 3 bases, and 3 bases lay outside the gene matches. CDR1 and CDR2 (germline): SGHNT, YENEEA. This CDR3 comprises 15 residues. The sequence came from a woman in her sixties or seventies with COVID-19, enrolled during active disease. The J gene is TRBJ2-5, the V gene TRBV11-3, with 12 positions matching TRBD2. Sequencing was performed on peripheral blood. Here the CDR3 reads CASSFQGLAGETQYF. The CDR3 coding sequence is TGTGCCAGCAGCTTCCAGGGACTAGCGGGAGAGACCCAGTACTTC.